The 7 T cell receptor beta chains reported below all come from one sample, sequenced in a study of blood T cells in healthy people across ages. PCR was performed a second time for about 7 to 12 cycles using a sample-barcoded 5' primer and a J-beta primer mix. TCRdb re-called the 5' RACE reads with MiXCR, one entry per CDR3 protein. The sample includes around 1,000,000 distinct CDR3 sequences, 30% to 40% of them seen just once. Sample: blood. These receptors came from a man between 18 and 29 years old in good health.

The rearrangement links TRBV7-9 to TRBJ1-2; D remains ambiguous. Germline loops: CDR1 SEHNR, CDR2 FQNEAQ (reference sequence). CDR3 length: 18 residues. The ends were cut back, 4 bases at V and 2 bases at J, with 23 bases in the middle. The CDR3 DNA reads as TGTGCCAGCAGCTCGAGCAACCCTCCCCACTCTACAAACTATGGCTACACCTTC. As protein: CASSSSNPPHSTNYGYTF.

This clonotype appeared a few times. V gene TRBV12-3 or TRBV12-4 combines with J gene TRBJ1-2; D not resolved. The CDR3 contains 12 residues. The V end lost 2 bases, the J end lost 10 bases, and 11 bases lay between the germline ends. CDR3 DNA sequence: TGTGCCAGCAGTTTACGGAAAGGCTTCTACACCTTC. This codes for CASSLRKGFYTF.

For this clonotype: A much larger clonotype is one base distant, so this may be a read error. The chain has TRBV29-1 and TRBJ2-5; 12 positions match TRBD2. The germline gives CDR1 SQVTM, CDR2 ANQGSEA. CDR3 size: 16 residues. Germline trimming cut 1 base from V and 11 bases from J; bases unmatched to any gene: 14. The chain's CDR3 is CSVEGLAGADYNEQYF. The CDR3 nucleotides are TGCAGCGTTGAAGGACTAGCGGGGGCCGATTACAATGAGCAGTACTTC.

This clonotype was counted only a few times. The chain employs TRBV20-1 and TRBJ2-1; D is undetermined. Germline CDR1 and CDR2: DFQATT and SNEGSKA (reference sequence). With 5 bases removed from V and 5 bases from J, the gap between germline ends came to 19 bases. CDR3 length: 15 residues. The CDR3 DNA sequence: TGCAGTGCTCCCAGAATCCGGCAGCTAAACAATGAGCAGTTCTTC. Its translation: CSAPRIRQLNNEQFF.

The chain employs TRBV20-1 and TRBJ2-3, with TRBD2 matching over 8 bases. The trim removed 4 bases at V and 0 bases at J, leaving 18 bases unmatched. The CDR3 has 19 residues. Germline CDR1 reads DFQATT; CDR2 reads SNEGSKA (reference sequence). CDR3 in amino acids: CSAIPRWRGASPSTDTQYF. CDR3 bases: TGCAGTGCTATCCCCCGTTGGCGGGGGGCCTCCCCTAGCACAGATACGCAGTATTTT.

The table lists this clonotype with a few counts. The V call is TRBV28, the J call TRBJ1-2; 11 bases fit TRBD1. Looked up from germline, CDR1 is MDHEN and CDR2 is SYDVKM. The junction had 9 bases not matched to a gene; V was cut back by 6 bases and J by 9 bases. This CDR3 spans 14 amino acids. The CDR3 protein is CASSQSDRGRRYTF. The CDR3 DNA follows: TGTGCCAGCAGCCAATCGGACAGGGGGCGTCGCTACACCTTC.

This clonotype was seen a few times. The chain employs TRBV12-3 or TRBV12-4 and TRBJ2-1, with D perhaps TRBD2 (6 bases). The germline V and J ends were trimmed by 5 bases and 3 bases, with 17 bases remaining between them. CDR3 length equals 16 residues. CDR3 coding DNA: TGTGCCAGCAGTCCCTCCGGGAGAACCAACTACAATGAGCAGTTCTTC. Translation: CASSPSGRTNYNEQFF.